This TCR beta chain came from a study of lung T cells in sarcoidosis with Löfgren's syndrome. The CDR3 consists of 14 residues. Germline CDR1 reads SEHNR; CDR2 reads FQNEAQ (reference sequence). TCRdb reprocessed the reads with MiXCR, giving one entry per CDR3 protein. The sample consists of tens of thousands of distinct CDR3 sequences, roughly 20% of them appearing once. Details on this clonotype: The antigen remains unidentified. At one of its ends the junction is not consistent with the germline gene, which may arise from a read error.

General observations from the study: In alpha-beta pairs, TRAV12-1 favored TRBV2, and their CDR3s were homologous.

The genes are TRBV7-9 and TRBJ2-3; D not certain. The receptor was derived from a human donor with sarcoidosis (Löfgren's syndrome or another form), or a control subject (not recorded which). Sequencing was done on a sample of CD4+ T cells from PBMCs. In DNA, the CDR3 is TGTGCCAGCAGCTTAGCCGGAAGCACAGATACGCGGTATTTT. Residues: CASSLAGSTDTRYF.